This entry concerns a single TCR beta chain. The sample is drawn from a study of T-cell reconstitution after alpha-beta-depleted transplantation in children. This CDR3 region has 15 residues. V lost 7 bases and J lost 2, with 18 bases in between. Unique molecular identifiers were built into the TCRbeta library. TCRdb recomputed calls from the PCR reads with MiXCR, one row per CDR3 protein. The data show hundreds of thousands of distinct CDR3 sequences, over 10% seen once. The origin of this receptor is a male patient younger than 18 who had a stem cell transplant for acute myeloid leukemia, so the T cells may come from the graft donor. The specimen comprised PBMCs, mostly from graft donor cells, sampled 360 days after TCRalphabeta/CD19-depleted stem cell transplant. J is TRBJ2-7 and V is TRBV12-3 or TRBV12-4; perhaps TRBD1 as D (5 bases). CDR3 amino acids: CASTSTAGWTYEQYF. CDR3 nucleotide sequence: TGTGCCAGCACCTCCACCGCAGGGTGGACCTACGAGCAGTACTTC.